Listed below are T cell receptor beta chains from one sample, sequenced in a study of T cell clusters in autoimmune cytopenias. TCRdb reprocessed the multiplex PCR reads; each CDR3 protein has one entry and no DNA is given. The repertoire table contains 3,000 to 4,500 distinct CDR3 sequences. The sample taken for sequencing was peripheral blood. The receptors originated from a human donor with an autoimmune cytopenia or autoimmune hepatitis (not recorded which). Both conserved end residues are part of each CDR3. The size field is filled for only some rows; it gives once, few, many or a size class.

V gene	clone size	J gene	CDR3 length	CDR3 protein
TRBV6-5	medium-sized	TRBJ2-3	12	CASSPTSGTQYF
TRBV6-5	medium-sized	TRBJ2-5	12	CASSIKSETQYF
TRBV29-1	medium-sized	TRBJ2-7	14	CSVDNGAGGYEQYF
TRBV20-1	NA	TRBJ1-2	15	CSAREAADRGYGYTF
TRBV30	medium-sized	TRBJ1-1	13	CASHRGMNTEAFF
TRBV30	medium-sized	TRBJ2-5	13	CAWASSYQETQYF
TRBV5-6	medium-sized	TRBJ1-6	14	CASSRRRVRSPLHF
TRBV6-1	NA	TRBJ2-1	14	CASTREGANNEQFF
TRBV7-6	medium-sized	TRBJ2-2	13	CASARALGGELFF
TRBV20-1	medium-sized	TRBJ1-1	12	CSARTGDTEAFF
TRBV7-6	medium-sized	TRBJ2-6	15	CASSRTGSGANVLTF
TRBV28	NA	TRBJ1-2	14	CASRTTRGLYGYTF
TRBV19	medium-sized	TRBJ2-7	15	CASSLTGGSTREQYF
TRBV30	medium-sized	TRBJ1-6	15	CAWSVSDRGGSPLHF
TRBV6-2/TRBV6-3	medium-sized	TRBJ1-1	15	CASSSGTGLVTEAFF
TRBV6-5	NA	TRBJ2-7	16	CASSYEAGGVSYEQYF
TRBV4-3	NA	TRBJ1-2	15	CASSQEGTQREGYTF
TRBV7-2	NA	TRBJ1-6	13	CASSPNSNSPLHF
TRBV18	NA	TRBJ2-7	16	CASSPPWGEGAYEQYF
TRBV15	NA	TRBJ1-5	13	CATSRDGNQPQHF
TRBV27	NA	TRBJ2-7	15	CASSLKSDGLYEQYF
TRBV15	NA	TRBJ1-5	16	CATSRDGGGYNQPQHF
TRBV12-3/TRBV12-4	NA	TRBJ1-1	11	CASSYYTEAFF
TRBV20-1	NA	TRBJ1-6	16	CSARDRPSSYNSPLHF
TRBV20-1	NA	TRBJ2-6	14	CSARDPSGANVLTF
TRBV7-6	NA	TRBJ1-2	14	CASSFGKGIGGYTF
TRBV6-2/TRBV6-3	NA	TRBJ2-3	17	CASSELARGISTDTQYF
TRBV19	NA	TRBJ1-1	13	CASSIGLPTEAFF
TRBV7-2	NA	TRBJ2-5	12	CASRGGKETQYF
TRBV6-1	NA	TRBJ1-2	15	CASSEGQGPTGGYTF
TRBV7-2	NA	TRBJ1-5	15	CASSPQTGSNQPQHF
TRBV30	medium-sized	TRBJ1-2	13	CAWNGDKDYGYTF
TRBV30	medium-sized	TRBJ1-2	16	CAWTLLAGQFNYGYTF
TRBV6-5	NA	TRBJ1-6	16	CASSRRAAAYNSPLHF
TRBV12-3/TRBV12-4	NA	TRBJ2-2	15	CASSPPGGRTGELFF
TRBV29-1	large	TRBJ2-7	12	CSVAGTDYEQYF
TRBV6-4	NA	TRBJ1-6	13	CASSDSEGLPLHF
TRBV29-1	medium-sized	TRBJ2-3	14	CSAGTGGQTDTQYF
TRBV20-1	medium-sized	TRBJ2-6	12	CSVTSGANVLTF
TRBV12-3/TRBV12-4	medium-sized	TRBJ2-7	14	CASSPGQGSFEQYF
TRBV7-6	NA	TRBJ2-5	13	CASSYREQETQYF
TRBV10-3	NA	TRBJ1-1	15	CAISESTGLSTEAFF
TRBV29-1	NA	TRBJ1-1	12	CSVDPVNTEAFF
TRBV12-3/TRBV12-4	medium-sized	TRBJ2-3	13	CASSRGWGDTQYF
TRBV30	NA	TRBJ1-1	16	CAWSVEVTGVSTEAFF
TRBV12-3/TRBV12-4	medium-sized	TRBJ2-2	16	CASSLSRGGAPGELFF
TRBV5-4	NA	TRBJ2-1	11	CASSPWDEQFF
TRBV7-2	NA	TRBJ1-2	12	CASSLAIYGYTF
TRBV12-3/TRBV12-4	NA	TRBJ2-1	16	CASSLQIGGSYNEQFF
TRBV20-1	NA	TRBJ1-5	14	CSALLAGNNQPQHF
TRBV30	medium-sized	TRBJ1-2	13	CASRQGLEHGYTF
TRBV12-3/TRBV12-4	medium-sized	TRBJ2-5	17	CASSPTGLAGGRETQYF
TRBV6-2/TRBV6-3	NA	TRBJ1-2	15	CASSEGQGSNYGYTF
TRBV27	large	TRBJ2-1	15	CASSKLAGGHHEQFF
TRBV27	NA	TRBJ2-7	16	CASSSRTSGGPYEQYF
TRBV6-1	medium-sized	TRBJ2-7	16	CASSEVFWTGPLEQYF
TRBV6-5	medium-sized	TRBJ1-1	13	CASRRRTGIGAFF
TRBV5-6	medium-sized	TRBJ2-5	14	CASSPTSRGETQYF
TRBV29-1	medium-sized	TRBJ2-3	14	CSTSRGHNTDTQYF
TRBV5-4	medium-sized	TRBJ1-4	16	CASSASSGTGNEKLFF